One and the same sample provided the 18 T cell receptor beta chains below, sequenced in a study of OX40 agonist ivuxolimab in advanced cancers. Measured with immunoSEQ multiplex PCR; TCRdb has only the in-frame clones, and not every one. The data show about 100,000 clones, with about 84% seen just once and about 5.5% held by the top ten. Here the sequenced sample was CD4+ or CD8+ T cells sorted from blood, taken in a trial of the OX40 agonist ivuxolimab. Source of these receptors: an adult with an advanced solid tumor such as melanoma, head and neck, liver or kidney cancer.

The J gene is TRBJ2-6, the V gene TRBV4-3; D might be TRBD2 (5 bases). Trimming stripped 2 bases from V and 1 base from J, with 15 bases between. The germline V gene has CDR1 LGHNA and CDR2 YSLEER. The CDR3 sequence is 18 residues long. In DNA form, the CDR3 reads TGCGCCAGCAGCCAAATAATGACGGGGTTTTCTGGGGCCAACGTCCTGACTTTC. Amino acid sequence: CASSQIMTGFSGANVLTF.

The genes are TRBV6-6 and TRBJ2-6; perhaps TRBD1 as D (6 bases). Germline V gene data show CDR1 as MNHNY and CDR2 as SVGAGI (reference sequence). With 5 bases removed from V and 2 bases from J, the gap between germline ends came to 10 bases. This CDR3 region has 15 residues. The CDR3 nucleotides are TGTGCCAGCAGTAAATCAGGGGCTGGGGCCAACGTCCTGACTTTC. The encoded protein is CASSKSGAGANVLTF.

The V gene is TRBV6-1, the J gene TRBJ1-5, with D possibly being TRBD1 (5 bases). The CDR3 length is 13 residues. V lost 4 bases and J 4 bases, leaving 8 bases between the germline ends. Germline CDR1 and CDR2: MNHNS and SASEGT. CDR3 in amino acids: CASSVQGNQPQHF. The CDR3 nucleotides read TGTGCCAGCAGTGTTCAGGGTAATCAGCCCCAGCATTTT.

About this clone: One end of the junction varies from germline; a read error may be responsible. The chain joins TRBV7-2 to TRBJ2-7; D not resolved. Germline-derived CDR1 and CDR2 are SGHTA and FQGNSA. There are 11 residues in the CDR3. Here the CDR3 DNA reads TGTGCCGGCAGCGCGGTCTACGAGCAGTACTTC. This codes for CAGSAVYEQYF.

As to this clone: The sample contains more than one DNA sequence encoding this CDR3. The V and J genes are TRBV18 and TRBJ1-5; D unresolved. Germline V gene data show CDR1 as KGHSH and CDR2 as LQKENI. V lost 2 bases to trimming and J lost 3 bases, with 5 bases between them. The CDR3 is made up of 13 amino acids. The CDR3 DNA reads as TGTGCCAGCTCACCAGGAAACAATCAGCCCCAGCATTTT. Protein sequence: CASSPGNNQPQHF.

This chain joins TRBV27 and TRBJ2-5; the match to TRBD2 covers 12 bases. The DNA end is more similar to TRBJ2-7, so the J call may be wrong. CDR3 length: 14 residues. Germline lookup yields CDR1 MNHEY and CDR2 SMNVEV (reference sequence). CDR3 region: CASRLAGGPYEQYF. As DNA, the CDR3 is TGTGCCAGCAGGCTAGCGGGAGGGCCCTACGAGCAGTACTTC.

J is TRBJ2-3 and V is TRBV5-4, with TRBD2 matching 7 bases. Germline loops: CDR1 SGHNT, CDR2 YYREEE (reference sequence). V lost 2 bases and J lost 5; bases outside the gene matches: 11. The CDR3 is made up of 16 amino acids. In DNA, the CDR3 is TGTGCCAGCAGCTTTGGCGGGGGAAGGATCGAAGATACGCAGTATTTT. Protein sequence: CASSFGGGRIEDTQYF.

The chain combines TRBV18 with TRBJ2-1; no clear D. The germline V and J ends were trimmed by 3 bases and 3 bases, with 6 bases remaining between them. This CDR3 is 13 amino acids long. Looked up from germline, CDR1 is KGHSH and CDR2 is LQKENI. CDR3 in DNA: TGTGCCAGCTCACCCCAGGACTACAATGAGCAGTTCTTC. Protein: CASSPQDYNEQFF.

In this sample, this clone turned up a few times. The rearrangement joins TRBV6-5 to TRBJ1-5, with D maybe TRBD1 (5 bases). Between the trimmed V and J ends, which lost 6 bases and 3 bases, there was a span of 12 bases. The CDR3 sequence is 14 residues long. The V gene's germline CDR1 is MNHEY and CDR2 SVGAGI. The CDR3 is CASSSDSYNQPQHF. The CDR3 nucleotides read TGTGCCAGCAGCTCAGACAGTTACAATCAGCCCCAGCATTTT.

V and J are TRBV7-2 and TRBJ1-2, with 7 positions matching TRBD1. J lost 5 bases, V lost 0 bases, and 6 bases had no gene match. The CDR3 extends over 15 amino acids. Germline values: CDR1 SGHTA, CDR2 FQGNSA. For the CDR3, the DNA is TGTGCCAGCAGCTTAGCCAAGGGACAGCTATATGGCTACACCTTC. Its translation is CASSLAKGQLYGYTF.

Many counts were recorded for this clone. The V gene is TRBV6-5, the J gene TRBJ2-7, with D possibly TRBD2 on 6 matching bases. V lost 6 bases, J lost 5 bases, and 11 bases lay in between. The CDR3 contains 12 residues. CDR1 is MNHEY and CDR2 is SVGAGI in the germline V gene. CDR3 in DNA: TGTGCCAGCAGCGGGGGTTGGAACGAGCAGTACTTC. Its protein is CASSGGWNEQYF.

This clone was recorded only once. The rearrangement links TRBV5-6 to TRBJ2-1; D is unclear. The CDR3 runs to 12 residues. V lost 4 bases to trimming and J lost 9 bases, with 11 bases between them. Looked up from germline, CDR1 is SGHDT and CDR2 is YYEEEE. The CDR3 here is CASSSQAAEQFF. The CDR3, as DNA: TGTGCCAGCAGCAGTCAGGCTGCTGAGCAGTTCTTC.

The genes are TRBV6-1 and TRBJ2-3; D is undetermined. Germline V gene sequence: CDR1 MNHNS, CDR2 SASEGT. V was clipped by 1 base and J by 13 bases, with 12 bases between them. CDR3 length: 12 amino acids. CDR3 in DNA: TGTGCCAGCAGTGAAGGACCAGGACGGGAGTATTTT. Encoded protein: CASSEGPGREYF.

J is TRBJ2-3 and V is TRBV7-2; D unresolved. This CDR3 has 15 amino acids. Trimming removed 1 base at V and 7 bases at J, with 15 bases between. Per germline, CDR1 SGHTA and CDR2 FQGNSA. The DNA for the CDR3 is TGTGCCAGCAGCTTAGTTGGGTCCAGCCAGAATACGCAGTATTTT. Its protein is CASSLVGSSQNTQYF.

This sequence joins TRBV29-1 and TRBJ2-5; TRBD2 matches at 9 bases. Germline V gene lookup returns CDR1 SQVTM and CDR2 ANQGSEA. The CDR3 runs to 14 residues. V was clipped by 3 bases and J by 4 bases; unmatched bases: 6. The CDR3 DNA sequence: TGCAGCGTTGATGCGGGAGGGCCGGGAGAGACCCAGTACTTC. It translates to CSVDAGGPGETQYF.

This clone was seen only a few times. The rearrangement links TRBV6-4 to TRBJ2-3, with no clear D. V lost 0 bases and J 2 bases, leaving 9 bases between the germline ends. Germline-derived CDR1 and CDR2 are MRHNA and SNTAGT. The CDR3 consists of 15 residues. For the CDR3, the DNA is TGTGCCAGCAGTGACTCTGGCAGTTTCACAGATACGCAGTATTTT. Its protein is CASSDSGSFTDTQYF.

This clone was seen once. V usage is TRBV10-2 and J usage is TRBJ2-4, with TRBD1 as a possible D gene (6 bases). Germline CDR1 WSHSY, CDR2 SAAADI. V shed 6 bases and J shed 7 bases, with 19 bases lying between them. The length of the CDR3 is 15 residues. CDR3 bases: TGCGCCAGCAGACACCGACAGGTCCCCGGGAACATTCAGTACTTC. It codes for CASRHRQVPGNIQYF.

The chain has TRBV9 and TRBJ2-7, with TRBD1 matching over 9 bases. CDR1 SGDLS and CDR2 YYNGEE come from the germline V gene. V was clipped by 0 bases and J by 3 bases; unmatched bases: 1. This CDR3 contains 14 residues. The CDR3 here is CASSVETGGYEQYF. The DNA for the CDR3 is TGTGCCAGCAGCGTAGAGACAGGGGGCTACGAGCAGTACTTC.